Listed below are T cell receptor beta chains from one sample, sequenced in a study of early T cells in non-severe SARS-CoV-2 infection. MiXCR, run by TCRdb on the 5' RACE reads, gives a single entry per CDR3 protein. The sample lists about 59,000 distinct CDR3 sequences; 12% were seen once. The sequenced sample consisted of whole blood. These receptors came from an adult who was a healthcare worker with PCR-confirmed SARS-CoV-2 infection or an uninfected control (not recorded which). Each CDR3 is given with its conserved first and last residue. The order of the fields is V gene, D gene, clone size, J gene, CDR3 protein, CDR3 DNA. D genes are given only for firm matches. Not all rows give a size; the values are once, few, many and, for expanded clones, a class.

V: TRBV9; D: TRBD1; size: NA; J: TRBJ2-5; CDR3: CASSRRTGGKETQYF; DNA: TGTGCCAGCAGCCGAAGGACAGGGGGCAAAGAGACCCAGTACTTC
V: TRBV3-1; D: NA; size: many; J: TRBJ2-5; CDR3: CASSQELREQDF; DNA: TGTGCCAGCAGCCAAGAACTCCGGGAACAGGACTTC
V: TRBV15; D: TRBD2; size: many; J: TRBJ2-4; CDR3: CATSRSTSGVAKNIQYF; DNA: TGTGCCACCAGCAGATCAACTAGCGGCGTAGCCAAAAACATTCAGTACTTC
V: TRBV20-1; D: TRBD2; size: many; J: TRBJ2-1; CDR3: CSARDQLRAGGYEQFF; DNA: TGCAGTGCTAGAGATCAGTTGCGAGCGGGGGGGTATGAGCAGTTCTTC
V: TRBV30; D: NA; size: many; J: TRBJ1-2; CDR3: CAWTSGPGRGFNYGYTF; DNA: TGTGCCTGGACCTCCGGGCCAGGGAGGGGTTTTAACTATGGCTACACCTTC
V: TRBV11-3; D: TRBD2; size: NA; J: TRBJ2-1; CDR3: CASSLSTSGLNEQFF; DNA: TGTGCCAGCAGCTTATCGACTAGCGGGTTAAATGAGCAGTTCTTC
V: TRBV18; D: NA; size: many; J: TRBJ2-7; CDR3: CASSGTSYEQYF; DNA: TGTGCCAGTTCCGGGACTTCCTACGAGCAGTACTTC
V: TRBV24-1; D: TRBD2; size: many; J: TRBJ2-1; CDR3: CATSDQTSGAYNEQFF; DNA: TGTGCCACCAGTGACCAGACTAGCGGGGCGTACAATGAGCAGTTCTTC
V: TRBV15; D: NA; size: few; J: TRBJ1-6; CDR3: CATSAGRTYNSPLHF; DNA: TGTGCCACCAGCGCCGGACGGACATATAATTCACCCCTCCACTTT
V: TRBV29-1; D: NA; size: few; J: TRBJ2-1; CDR3: CSVASLAGYTEQFF; DNA: TGCAGCGTTGCTTCCCTGGCAGGGTACACTGAGCAGTTCTTC
V: TRBV27; D: NA; size: many; J: TRBJ1-6; CDR3: CASSLRGGNSPLHF; DNA: TGTGCCAGCAGTCTCAGGGGTGGGAATTCACCCCTCCACTTT
V: TRBV9; D: NA; size: NA; J: TRBJ2-5; CDR3: CASSVGDSASWAQYF; DNA: TGTGCCAGCAGCGTAGGGGACTCGGCCTCCTGGGCCCAGTACTTC
V: TRBV6-6; D: TRBD1; size: many; J: TRBJ1-2; CDR3: CASSSGQGGYGYTF; DNA: TGTGCCAGCAGTTCGGGACAGGGGGGCTATGGCTACACCTTC
V: TRBV6-1; D: NA; size: many; J: TRBJ2-5; CDR3: CASSEYVGDQETQYF; DNA: TGTGCCAGCAGTGAATACGTTGGGGACCAAGAGACCCAGTACTTC
V: TRBV7-9; D: TRBD1; size: few; J: TRBJ2-7; CDR3: CASSALTGALEQYF; DNA: TGTGCCAGCAGCGCGCTGACAGGGGCGCTCGAGCAGTACTTC
V: TRBV27; D: TRBD2; size: NA; J: TRBJ2-7; CDR3: CASSFGGASYEQYF; DNA: TGTGCCAGCAGTTTCGGGGGGGCTTCCTACGAGCAGTACTTC
V: TRBV5-1; D: NA; size: few; J: TRBJ2-1; CDR3: CASSFGGAEYNEQFF; DNA: TGCGCCAGCAGCTTTGGGGGCGCGGAGTACAATGAGCAGTTCTTC
V: TRBV3-1; D: NA; size: many; J: TRBJ1-1; CDR3: CASSFFPGPSGTEAFF; DNA: TGTGCCAGCAGCTTCTTCCCGGGACCCTCCGGAACTGAAGCTTTCTTT
V: TRBV7-2; D: NA; size: few; J: TRBJ2-5; CDR3: CASSHGATETQYF; DNA: TGTGCCAGCAGCCACGGGGCAACGGAGACCCAGTACTTC
V: TRBV5-4; D: NA; size: few; J: TRBJ2-3; CDR3: CASSNRGGAFYTQYF; DNA: TGTGCCAGCAGCAACCGTGGGGGGGCTTTTTATACGCAGTATTTT
V: TRBV6-1; D: TRBD1; size: NA; J: TRBJ2-7; CDR3: CASSEGIGQGSDEQYF; DNA: TGTGCCAGCAGTGAAGGAATCGGACAGGGGTCCGACGAGCAGTACTTC
V: TRBV18; D: NA; size: NA; J: TRBJ2-3; CDR3: CASSPLAAGATDTQYF; DNA: TGTGCCAGCTCACCACTGGCGGCAGGGGCGACGGATACGCAGTATTTT